The 13 T cell receptor beta chains listed next were all sequenced from one sample in a study of T cells in Graves' hyperthyroidism and ophthalmopathy. RNA transcripts provided the source from which TCR beta CDR3 regions were amplified. Carried out on the TCR CDR3, a first-round RT-PCR used the HTBI primer set. TCRdb re-analysed the multiplex PCR reads in MiXCR, keeping a single row per CDR3 protein. The data show about 640,000 distinct CDR3 sequences, around 20% seen once. Material for sequencing was blood. Every receptor here comes from a young man with Graves' ophthalmopathy.

This clonotype was counted only a few times. V gene TRBV12-3 or TRBV12-4 combines with J gene TRBJ2-7, with D possibly TRBD1 on 6 matching bases. V was cut by 0 bases and J by 3 bases, with 9 bases left in between. This CDR3 region has 14 residues. CDR3 nucleotides: TGTGCCAGCAGTTTAGCGGGACACATCTACGAGCAGTACTTC. Protein sequence: CASSLAGHIYEQYF.

This clonotype appeared many times. J is TRBJ2-7 and V is TRBV6-1; 15 bases map to TRBD2. The CDR3 is 17 residues long. The V segment lost 4 bases and the J segment 3 bases; nucleotides outside the gene matches: 7. The V gene's germline CDR1 is MNHNS and CDR2 SASEGT. The CDR3: CASSAKGLAGGFYEQYF. CDR3 bases: TGTGCCAGCAGTGCTAAGGGACTAGCGGGGGGCTTCTACGAGCAGTACTTC.

The table lists this clonotype with many counts. The chain couples TRBV28 to TRBJ2-1; TRBD2 aligns across 8 bases. CDR1 is MDHEN and CDR2 is SYDVKM in the germline V gene. The J segment lost 4 bases and the V segment lost 4 bases, leaving 3 bases of the junction unmatched. CDR3 size: 14 residues. This CDR3 is CASSSSGGYNEQFF. As DNA, the CDR3 is TGTGCCAGCAGTTCCAGCGGGGGATACAATGAGCAGTTCTTC.

This clonotype was seen once. This chain uses TRBV20-1 with TRBJ2-1; 8 positions agree with TRBD2. From germline, CDR1 is DFQATT and CDR2 SNEGSKA (reference sequence). This CDR3 has 15 amino acids. J gave up 8 bases and V 0 bases, and 9 bases lay outside the gene matches. The CDR3 DNA follows: TGCAGTGCTAGAGATCGGGGGGGAGGGCCGTATGAGCAGTTCTTC. Translating gives CSARDRGGGPYEQFF.

This clonotype was seen a handful of times. V usage is TRBV28 and J usage is TRBJ2-7; D is unresolved. This CDR3 region has 13 residues. The V end lost 8 bases, the J end lost 3 bases, and 14 bases lay between the germline ends. The V gene's germline CDR1 is MDHEN and CDR2 SYDVKM. CDR3: CASQPVIDYEQYF. CDR3 nucleotides: TGTGCCAGCCAACCCGTTATTGACTACGAGCAGTACTTC.

The V and J genes are TRBV4-2 and TRBJ2-7, with 7 bases identical to TRBD1. The length of the CDR3 is 16 residues. V was pared by 0 bases and J by 2 bases, with 7 bases of the junction left unmatched. Per the germline V gene, CDR1 is LGHNA and CDR2 is YNFKEQ. The CDR3 region is CASSQDRTGQAYEQYF. In nucleotides, the CDR3 is TGTGCCAGCAGCCAAGACCGGACAGGTCAAGCCTACGAGCAGTACTTC.

The chain links TRBV6-2 or TRBV6-3 to TRBJ2-7; maybe TRBD2 (6 bases). This CDR3 contains 13 residues. Germline CDR1 reads MNHEY; CDR2 reads SVGEGT. The V and J ends lost 6 bases and 2 bases respectively, with 11 bases between them. The DNA of the CDR3 is TGTGCCAGCAGAACCACTAGCCCCTACGAGCAGTACTTC. This encodes CASRTTSPYEQYF.

The chain recombines TRBV19 with TRBJ1-2, with D uncertain. The V gene's germline CDR1 is LNHDA and CDR2 SQIVND (reference sequence). The CDR3 extends over 13 amino acids. V shed 10 bases and J shed 3 bases, with 15 bases lying between them. The DNA of the CDR3 is TGTGCCACCCAGGATACCGGGTACTATGGCTACACCTTC. This translates into CATQDTGYYGYTF.

Many counts were recorded for this clonotype. The J gene is TRBJ1-3, the V gene TRBV30; D remains ambiguous. The CDR3 consists of 12 residues. CDR1 is GTSNPN and CDR2 is SVGIG in the germline V gene (reference sequence). The V end lost 3 bases, the J end lost 3 bases, and 6 bases lay between the germline ends. CDR3 sequence: CAWRVGGNTIYF. The CDR3 DNA reads as TGTGCCTGGAGAGTGGGTGGAAACACCATATATTTT.

Ten or more counts support this clonotype. This chain links TRBV30 with TRBJ1-1, with D maybe TRBD1 (6 bases). In germline, CDR1 is GTSNPN, CDR2 SVGIG (reference sequence). The CDR3 is 17 residues long. Trimming removed 0 bases from V and 3 bases from J, with 20 bases in between. In nucleotides, the CDR3 is TGTGCCTGGAGTGTACGCGGACAGAGGGAATGGGACACTGAAGCTTTCTTT. Translated: CAWSVRGQREWDTEAFF.

This clonotype was observed a single time. A much larger clone lies a single base off, so this may be a read error. The rearrangement uses TRBV12-3 or TRBV12-4 and TRBJ2-1; D is unresolved. CDR3 size: 15 residues. The chain's CDR3 is CASSFRQSPGNGQFF. DNA for the CDR3: TGTGCCAGCAGTTTCAGGCAGTCCCCCGGCAATGGGCAGTTCTTC.

This clonotype has ten or more counts. This sequence joins TRBV12-3 or TRBV12-4 and TRBJ1-4; no reliable D call. Trimming shortened V by 8 bases and J by 4 bases, and 11 bases separated the two germline ends. This CDR3 contains 13 residues. The CDR3 coding sequence is TGTGCCAGCCGAGGGCGGATTAATGAAAAACTGTTTTTT. Translation: CASRGRINEKLFF.

This clonotype was observed many times. This rearrangement joins TRBV7-2 to TRBJ2-7; 7 nucleotides line up with TRBD2. The germline gives CDR1 SGHTA, CDR2 FQGNSA. V lost 5 bases and J lost 0; bases outside the gene matches: 7. The CDR3 length is 15 residues. CDR3 in DNA: TGTGCCAGCAGCCCTAGCGGAGGGGCCTCCTACGAGCAGTACTTC. Translated, it gives CASSPSGGASYEQYF.